This TCR beta chain was captured in a study of blood T cell repertoires in COVID-19. Study-level information: Samples came from the United States, Italy and Spain, spanning acute and convalescent COVID-19.

Original handling: For nucleated cells, counts were estimated from reference gene primer amplification. Assay: immunoSEQ multiplex PCR; the TCRdb copy retains only in-frame clones and omits some. V and J calls and clone size are given by that table; D and trimming were obtained from the DNA. The profile shows roughly 100,000 clones, roughly 87% of them singletons. Turning to this clone: This same CDR3 is encoded by further DNA sequences in the sample.

Germline CDR1 SGHNT, CDR2 YYREEE (reference sequence). Trimming stripped 0 bases from V and 2 bases from J, with 12 bases between. The CDR3 has 16 amino acids. The material sequenced was peripheral blood. The gene calls are TRBV5-4 and TRBJ1-5; D might be TRBD1 (6 bases). This clonotype originated in a man in his fifties or sixties in a cohort sampled during active COVID-19. The CDR3 reads CASSLGGGQGNQPQHF. The DNA for the CDR3 is TGTGCCAGCAGCTTGGGGGGGGGCCAGGGCAATCAGCCCCAGCATTTT.